This paragraph reports one TCR beta chain. The target antigen is unknown. The data were obtained in a study of beta chain features in type 1 diabetes. Study-wide results and limits: Patients' naive, central memory and regulatory TCRB repertoires appeared more alike than those of healthy donors. More deletions and fewer insertions at VDJ junctions were seen in type 1 diabetes patients.

The J segment lost 2 bases and the V segment lost 0 bases, leaving 7 bases of the junction unmatched. The CDR3 contains 17 residues. Looked up from germline, CDR1 is LNHNV and CDR2 is YYDKDF (reference sequence). TCRB transcripts that were expressed got sequenced, as all of the isolated RNA had been reverse transcribed. Naive, central memory and regulatory T cell samples produced a mean of about 3.5 million reads. Some clones are missing from TCRdb's copy, which holds only in-frame ones; the method was immunoSEQ multiplex PCR. Here the sample spans hundreds of thousands of clones, about a sixth being singletons. CD45RO/CCR7/CD25/CD127/CD95/CD27 staining was used to isolate CD4+ naive, central memory, regulatory and stem cell-like memory cells by sorting.

The source is a young woman in good health. The material sequenced was naive CD4+ T cells from blood. This chain joins TRBV15 and TRBJ2-7, with 10 bases fitting TRBD1. As DNA, the CDR3 is TGTGCCACCAGCAGAGATAGGGCCGGGACAGGGGCCTACGAGCAGTACTTC. It translates to CATSRDRAGTGAYEQYF.